Below are 3 T cell receptor beta chains sequenced from a single sample in a study of CD8+ T cells in alopecia areata. Extracted from the samples, RNA was reverse transcribed into cDNA to serve as the sequencing template. Libraries were prepared by immunoSEQ multiplex PCR; TCRdb keeps only in-frame clonotypes and omits some of them. The sample has about 110,000 clones; under 65% are singletons. The source material was NKG2D-low CD8+ T cells sorted from blood. Receptor source: a human donor with alopecia areata.

J is TRBJ2-7 and V is TRBV4-2; TRBD2 matches at 9 bases. Germline trimming cut 1 base from V and 6 bases from J; bases unmatched to any gene: 7. This CDR3 is 15 amino acids long. Germline CDR1 is LGHNA and CDR2 is YNFKEQ. CDR3 sequence: CASSQGHQTSGEQYF. The DNA for the CDR3 is TGTGCCAGCAGCCAAGGTCACCAGACTAGCGGCGAGCAGTACTTC.

V is TRBV5-6 and J is TRBJ2-3; TRBD2 matches at 9 bases. J gave up 1 base and V 0 bases, and 0 bases lay outside the gene matches. Germline values: CDR1 SGHDT, CDR2 YYEEEE. The CDR3 is 15 residues long. This CDR3 reads CASSLEREGTDTQYF. The CDR3 DNA is TGTGCCAGCAGCTTGGAGCGGGAGGGCACAGATACGCAGTATTTT.

On this clone itself: The same CDR3 arises from other DNA sequences in this sample as well. The chain combines TRBV2 with TRBJ2-7; weak D call: TRBD2 (5 bases). The V gene's germline CDR1 is SNHLY and CDR2 FYNNEI. The CDR3 has 13 residues. V gave up 0 bases and J gave up 3 bases, with 6 bases separating them. The CDR3 region is CASSEAAGYEQYF. CDR3 sequence (DNA): TGTGCCAGCAGTGAAGCGGCGGGCTACGAGCAGTACTTC.